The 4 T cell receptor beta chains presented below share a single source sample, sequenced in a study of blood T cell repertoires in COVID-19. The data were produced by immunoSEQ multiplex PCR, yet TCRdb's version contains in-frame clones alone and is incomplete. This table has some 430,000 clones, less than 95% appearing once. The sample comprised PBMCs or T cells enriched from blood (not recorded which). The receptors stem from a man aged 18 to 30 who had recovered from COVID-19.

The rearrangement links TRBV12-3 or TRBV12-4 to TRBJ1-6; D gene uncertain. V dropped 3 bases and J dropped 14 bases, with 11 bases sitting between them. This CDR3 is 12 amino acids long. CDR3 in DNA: TGTGCCAGCAGTTTGAGCGGAATCGCCCTCCACTTT. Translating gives CASSLSGIALHF.

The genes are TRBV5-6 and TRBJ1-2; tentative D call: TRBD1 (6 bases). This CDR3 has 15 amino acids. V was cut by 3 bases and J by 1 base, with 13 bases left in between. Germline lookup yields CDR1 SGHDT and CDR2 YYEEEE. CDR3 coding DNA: TGTGCCAGCAGCTATGACAGGAGGAGTAACTATGGCTACACCTTC. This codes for CASSYDRRSNYGYTF.

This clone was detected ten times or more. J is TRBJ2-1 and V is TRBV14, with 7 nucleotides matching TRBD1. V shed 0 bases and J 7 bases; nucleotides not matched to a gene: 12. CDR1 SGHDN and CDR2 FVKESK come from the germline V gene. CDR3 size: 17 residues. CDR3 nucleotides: TGTGCCAGCAGCCAAGACTTGACAGGGCGGGTTGGAAATGAGCAGTTCTTC. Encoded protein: CASSQDLTGRVGNEQFF.

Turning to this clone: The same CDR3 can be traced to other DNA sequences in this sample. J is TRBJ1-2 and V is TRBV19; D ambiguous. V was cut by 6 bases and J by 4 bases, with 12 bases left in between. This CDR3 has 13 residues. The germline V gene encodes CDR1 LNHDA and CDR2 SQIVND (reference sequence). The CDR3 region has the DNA TGTGCCAGTAGCCTCACAGAAAGCTATGGCTACACCTTC. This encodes CASSLTESYGYTF. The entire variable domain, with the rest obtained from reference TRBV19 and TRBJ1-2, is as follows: DGGITQSPKYLFRKEGQNVTLSCEQNLNHDAMYWYRQDPGQGLRLIYYSQIVNDFQKGDIAEGYSVSREKKESFPLTVTSAQKNPTAFYLCASSLTESYGYTFGSGTRLTVV.